This T cell receptor (beta chain) was captured in a study of identical twins. One entry per CDR3 protein results from TCRdb running MiXCR on the 5' RACE reads. This sample has 450,000 or so distinct CDR3 sequences; 20% to 30% occur once, and the top ten carry about 2.9%. This CDR3 contains 13 residues. Germline CDR1 LGHDT, CDR2 YNNKEL (reference sequence). Between the trimmed V and J ends, which lost 4 bases and 3 bases, there was a span of 10 bases. The sample was also reused in another study, on T cells expressing NK-cell markers.

The sample consisted of CD4+ T cells sorted from blood. The receptor's source is a woman aged 18-30 years in good health. J is TRBJ2-7 and V is TRBV3-1; no firm D call. This CDR3 is CASSPSIGYEQYF. CDR3 nucleotide sequence: TGTGCCAGCAGCCCCTCGATAGGCTACGAGCAGTACTTC.